The 18 T cell receptor beta chains in this list originate from one sample, sequenced in a study of early T cells in non-severe SARS-CoV-2 infection. TCRdb used MiXCR to reprocess the 5' RACE reads, holding one entry per CDR3 protein. The repertoire holds some 30,000 distinct CDR3 sequences, with roughly 5% as singletons. The sequencing sample was made of whole blood. The receptors come from an adult who was a healthcare worker with PCR-confirmed SARS-CoV-2 infection or an uninfected control (not recorded which).

V is TRBV5-1 and J is TRBJ2-1; 9 positions match TRBD1. Trimming at V came to 4 bases and at J to 8 bases, leaving 4 bases not matched to a gene. The CDR3 is 13 residues long. Germline values: CDR1 SGHRS, CDR2 YFSETQ. The CDR3 coding sequence is TGCGCCAGCAGCGCGGGACAGGGCGATGAGCAGTTCTTC. This sequence encodes CASSAGQGDEQFF. Together with reference TRBV5-1 and TRBJ2-1, the CDR3 gives the full variable domain: KAGVTQTPRYLIKTRGQQVTLSCSPISGHRSVSWYQQTPGQGLQFLFEYFSETQRNKGNFPGRFSGRQFSNSRSEMNVSTLELGDSALYLCASSAGQGDEQFFGPGTRLTVL.

In its sample, this clonotype was seen many times. V and J are TRBV7-2 and TRBJ2-7; D possibly uses TRBD1 or TRBD2 (5 bases each). CDR1 SGHTA and CDR2 FQGNSA come from the germline V gene. This CDR3 region has 17 residues. V gave up 5 bases and J gave up 5 bases, with 25 bases separating them. The CDR3 DNA reads as TGTGCCAGCAGCAACCCGAGGGGAGAGGCCTGGACCCACGAGCAGTACTTC. This sequence encodes CASSNPRGEAWTHEQYF.

This clonotype was counted ten times or more. V gene TRBV12-5 combines with J gene TRBJ1-6; tentatively, D is TRBD1 (5 bases). The V end was cut by 6 bases, the J end by 5 bases, with 11 bases between. The CDR3 length is 14 residues. Germline V gives CDR1 LGHNT, CDR2 FRNRAP. CDR3 nucleotides: TGTGCTAGTGGACCGGACACGAATAATTCACCCCTCCACTTT. This encodes CASGPDTNNSPLHF.

This clonotype was seen many times. The chain uses TRBV7-9 and TRBJ1-3; D call uncertain. The V end was cut by 2 bases, the J end by 5 bases, with 7 bases between. Germline V gives CDR1 SEHNR, CDR2 FQNEAQ (reference sequence). This CDR3 is 13 amino acids long. Here the CDR3 DNA reads TGTGCCAGCAGCTTACTGGGCAGAAACACCATATATTTT. Residues: CASSLLGRNTIYF.

J is TRBJ2-2 and V is TRBV6-1, with unresolved D. V was trimmed by 3 bases and J by 6 bases, leaving 8 bases between them. Per the germline V gene, CDR1 is MNHNS and CDR2 is SASEGT. The CDR3 consists of 13 residues. CDR3 nucleotides: TGTGCCAGCAGTGATGAGTGGCCCGGGGAGCTGTTTTTT. Amino acids: CASSDEWPGELFF.

This clonotype has at least ten counts. The chain employs TRBV29-1 and TRBJ1-1; possible D gene TRBD1, 5 bases. V lost 6 bases, J lost 5 bases, and 16 bases lay in between. Germline assignment: CDR1 SQVTM and CDR2 ANQGSEA. The CDR3 runs to 13 residues. As DNA, the CDR3 is TGCAGCGTCTCCAGGGTTCTAGGGACTGAAGCTTTCTTT. Translation gives CSVSRVLGTEAFF.

This chain connects TRBV7-9 to TRBJ2-1; no reliable D call. This CDR3 spans 12 amino acids. Germline V gene sequence: CDR1 SEHNR, CDR2 FQNEAQ (reference sequence). The ends were cut back, 5 bases at V and 7 bases at J, with 9 bases in the middle. The CDR3 sequence: CASSLRPNEQFF. The CDR3 DNA is TGTGCCAGCAGCCTACGTCCTAATGAGCAGTTCTTC.

This clonotype was found many times. The chain has TRBV12-3 or TRBV12-4 and TRBJ2-4; possible D gene TRBD1, 6 bases. CDR3 size: 17 residues. Between the trimmed V and J ends, which lost 5 bases and 1 base, there was a span of 18 bases. The CDR3 here is CASSKPDRLGAKNIQYF. In DNA form, the CDR3 reads TGTGCCAGCAGTAAACCGGACAGACTTGGGGCCAAAAACATTCAGTACTTC.

This clonotype was detected many times. The V gene is TRBV12-3 or TRBV12-4, the J gene TRBJ1-1; D perhaps matches TRBD1 (5 bases). The CDR3 spans 15 residues. V dropped 3 bases and J dropped 1 base, with 12 bases sitting between them. The CDR3 DNA reads as TGTGCCAGCAGTTTCAAGCGGGGCCCGAACACTGAAGCTTTCTTT. This encodes CASSFKRGPNTEAFF.

This clonotype was detected many times. V is TRBV7-9 and J is TRBJ2-3, with no clear D. Germline V gene data show CDR1 as SEHNR and CDR2 as FQNEAQ (reference sequence). This CDR3 is 17 amino acids long. Trimming took 5 bases from V and 0 from J, leaving 18 bases between them. This CDR3 reads CASSPPYSAASTDTQYF. The DNA of the CDR3 is TGTGCCAGCAGCCCACCTTATTCCGCGGCTAGCACAGATACGCAGTATTTT.

This clonotype was counted a few times. The rearrangement uses TRBV11-2 and TRBJ2-7, with D possibly TRBD2 on 5 matching bases. Germline V lookup: CDR1 SGHAT, CDR2 FQNNGV. With 5 bases removed from V and 7 bases from J, the gap between germline ends came to 24 bases. The CDR3 has 16 amino acids. CDR3 residues: CASSPFVGRLNLEQYF. The CDR3 region has the DNA TGTGCCAGCAGCCCCTTCGTGGGGAGACTGAACTTGGAGCAGTACTTC.

This clonotype has a count of ten or more. The chain joins TRBV12-3 or TRBV12-4 to TRBJ2-1, with 11 positions matching TRBD1. The CDR3 has 14 residues. J gave up 7 bases and V 4 bases, and 3 bases lay outside the gene matches. CDR3 in amino acids: CASSYGTGGNEQFF. The CDR3, as DNA: TGTGCCAGCAGTTACGGGACAGGGGGGAATGAGCAGTTCTTC.

This clonotype was observed many times. The chain combines TRBV7-2 with TRBJ2-3; D not resolved. Germline V gene sequence: CDR1 SGHTA, CDR2 FQGNSA. This CDR3 comprises 13 residues. Trimming pared 5 bases from V and 2 bases from J, leaving 8 bases between. CDR3 sequence reads: CASSPRITDTQYF. For the CDR3, the DNA is TGTGCCAGCAGCCCGCGAATCACAGATACGCAGTATTTT.

This clonotype was counted many times. This rearrangement joins TRBV19 to TRBJ2-1; D remains unclear. Trimming stripped 7 bases from V and 0 bases from J, with 13 bases between. In germline, CDR1 is LNHDA, CDR2 SQIVND (reference sequence). The CDR3 spans 15 residues. This chain's CDR3 is CASTISVNSYNEQFF. CDR3 nucleotide sequence: TGTGCCAGTACCATCAGCGTTAACTCCTACAATGAGCAGTTCTTC.

This clonotype was detected ten times or more. This chain connects TRBV7-2 to TRBJ2-5; 7 bases line up with TRBD1. CDR1 is SGHTA and CDR2 is FQGNSA in the germline V gene. V was pared by 4 bases and J by 4 bases, with 6 bases of the junction left unmatched. The CDR3 is 14 residues long. In DNA, the CDR3 is TGTGCCAGCAGCTCCAAGACAGGGAGAGAGACCCAGTACTTC. Encoded protein: CASSSKTGRETQYF.

This clonotype was seen ten or more times. The rearrangement links TRBV5-1 to TRBJ2-5; D gene unclear. Per germline, CDR1 SGHRS and CDR2 YFSETQ. Trimming cost V 4 bases and J 5 bases, with 18 bases left between them. The CDR3 consists of 15 residues. CDR3 region: CASSLTKTMVETQYF. CDR3 in DNA: TGCGCCAGCAGCCTAACGAAAACAATGGTGGAGACCCAGTACTTC.

This clonotype appeared many times. The J gene is TRBJ2-1, the V gene TRBV7-9; 10 positions match TRBD2. V lost 5 bases to trimming and J lost 8 bases; unmatched junction nucleotides: 3. The length of the CDR3 is 13 residues. CDR1 is SEHNR and CDR2 is FQNEAQ in the germline V gene (reference sequence). This CDR3 is CASSISGRYEQFF. The CDR3 region has the DNA TGTGCCAGCAGCATTAGCGGGAGGTATGAGCAGTTCTTC.

This clonotype showed up just a few times. The chain links TRBV12-3 or TRBV12-4 to TRBJ1-1; D unclear. CDR3 length equals 15 residues. V dropped 4 bases and J dropped 4 bases, with 16 bases sitting between them. CDR3 region: CASSSGYSSGTEAFF. In nucleotides, the CDR3 is TGTGCCAGCAGTTCTGGGTATTCTTCGGGCACTGAAGCTTTCTTT.